This T cell receptor beta chain was sequenced for a study of blood T cell repertoires in COVID-19. Study-wide background: Donors in the United States, Italy and Spain gave samples during acute or convalescent COVID-19.

In the original processing: By means of reference gene primer amplification, nucleated cell counts were estimated. Sequencing was performed with immunoSEQ multiplex PCR; in TCRdb, only in-frame clones are kept and a portion is missing. For V, J and clone size, that table is used; D and trimming come from the DNA. The sample yields approximately 180,000 clones, more than 75% seen once. Participants had their cohort set by participant-reported clinical history. The germline gives CDR1 LNHDA, CDR2 SQIVND (reference sequence). This CDR3 comprises 14 residues. V lost 7 bases and J 0 bases, leaving 10 bases between the germline ends.

This receptor was obtained from a woman aged 45-59 years with acute COVID-19. V usage is TRBV19 and J usage is TRBJ1-3, with D possibly being TRBD1 (5 bases). Sample: PBMCs or T cells enriched from blood (not recorded which). CDR3: CASKPGRSGNTIYF. Written as DNA, the CDR3 is TGTGCCAGTAAGCCAGGGCGCTCTGGAAACACCATATATTTT.